The 28 T cell receptor beta chains presented below share a single source sample, sequenced in a study of neurological immune-mediated disorders. Each CDR3 protein is one row after TCRdb ran MiXCR on the 5' RACE reads. The table records some 29,000 distinct CDR3 sequences, around 12% of them present only once. Input material: PBMCs. The receptors were gathered from a man between 60 and 75 years old in good health.

This clonotype was counted many times. Written as DNA, the CDR3 is TGTGCCACCAGCAGAGACAGATCTGGGGCCAACGTCCTGACTTTC. This encodes CATSRDRSGANVLTF. J is TRBJ2-6 and V is TRBV15; no clear D. V lost 0 bases, J lost 1 base, and 4 bases lay in between. The germline gives CDR1 LNHNV, CDR2 YYDKDF (reference sequence). The CDR3 sequence is 15 residues long.

At least ten counts were recorded for this clonotype. The CDR3 loop is CASTNTPTGLGTDTQYF. The CDR3, as DNA: TGTGCCAGCACCAATACGCCGACAGGGTTGGGCACAGATACGCAGTATTTT. The genes are TRBV5-6 and TRBJ2-3; TRBD1 matches 7 bases. Germline V gene sequence: CDR1 SGHDT, CDR2 YYEEEE. This CDR3 is built from 17 residues. V trimming: 6 bases; J trimming: 1 base; junction bases outside the gene matches: 14.

In its sample, this clonotype was seen many times. The gene calls are TRBV6-6 and TRBJ1-4; unclear D gene. V was shortened by 4 bases and J by 6 bases, with 6 bases between the two germline ends. The CDR3 has 12 amino acids. Germline loops: CDR1 MNHNY, CDR2 SVGAGI (reference sequence). CDR3 bases: TGTGCCAGCAGTTTAAGGGATGAAAAACTGTTTTTT. Protein product: CASSLRDEKLFF.

This clonotype was detected many times. The chain employs TRBV7-2 and TRBJ2-1; a possible D gene is TRBD2 (5 bases). V lost 5 bases, J lost 14 bases, and 22 bases lay in between. Germline CDR1 and CDR2: SGHTA and FQGNSA. The CDR3 spans 14 residues. CDR3: CASSPGPGPSGKFF. For the CDR3, the DNA is TGTGCCAGCAGCCCCGGGCCAGGACCCAGCGGCAAGTTCTTC.

This clonotype came up many times. This chain uses TRBV7-9 with TRBJ2-7; 7 bases match TRBD1. The trim removed 5 bases at V and 3 bases at J, leaving 7 bases unmatched. This CDR3 is built from 14 residues. Germline V gene lookup returns CDR1 SEHNR and CDR2 FQNEAQ (reference sequence). The CDR3 region is CASSPRDSYYEQYF. CDR3 nucleotide sequence: TGTGCCAGCAGCCCCCGGGACAGTTACTACGAGCAGTACTTC. The entire variable domain, with the rest obtained from reference TRBV7-9 and TRBJ2-7, is as follows: DTGVSQNPRHKITKRGQNVTFRCDPISEHNRLYWYRQTLGQGPEFLTYFQNEAQLEKSRLLSDRFSAERPKGSFSTLEIQRTEQGDSAMYLCASSPRDSYYEQYFGPGTRLTVT.

This clonotype was seen repeatedly, ten times or more. The CDR3 is CASSLGGGSSYNEQFF. The CDR3 nucleotides read TGCGCCAGCAGCTTGGGTGGCGGCAGCTCCTACAATGAGCAGTTCTTC. The chain carries TRBV5-1 and TRBJ2-1; D is undetermined. The CDR3 is 16 residues long. Per germline, CDR1 SGHRS and CDR2 YFSETQ. V shed 0 bases and J shed 0 bases, with 10 bases lying between them.

This clonotype was detected many times. The J gene is TRBJ2-7, the V gene TRBV29-1, with D possibly being TRBD1 or TRBD2 (5 bases each). Germline CDR1 and CDR2: SQVTM and ANQGSEA. The CDR3 runs to 12 residues. V lost 6 bases to trimming and J lost 7 bases, with 16 bases between them. CDR3 bases: TGCAGCGTGCCGGGGCAGCACTTTGAGCAGTACTTC. Translated, it gives CSVPGQHFEQYF.

This clonotype was counted ten times or more. The gene calls are TRBV7-2 and TRBJ2-5; the match to TRBD1 covers 9 bases. From germline, CDR1 is SGHTA and CDR2 FQGNSA. V dropped 0 bases and J dropped 5; count of bases not matched to a gene: 4. The CDR3 length is 15 residues. The CDR3 spells CASSLAGTGSETQYF. Written as DNA, the CDR3 is TGTGCCAGCAGCTTAGCGGGGACAGGGAGCGAGACCCAGTACTTC.

This clonotype was seen repeatedly, ten times or more. This rearrangement joins TRBV7-2 to TRBJ2-5; D uncertain. The germline gives CDR1 SGHTA, CDR2 FQGNSA. Deletions cut 1 base from V and 5 bases from J, with 17 bases between. The CDR3 runs to 16 residues. CDR3 loop: CASSLDWLFYPETQYF. CDR3 nucleotides: TGTGCCAGCAGCTTAGATTGGTTGTTTTACCCCGAGACCCAGTACTTC.

In this sample, this clonotype turned up many times. The chain links TRBV12-3 or TRBV12-4 to TRBJ1-1; 8 nucleotides match TRBD1. The CDR3 is made up of 14 amino acids. Trimming cost V 6 bases and J 6 bases; bases outside gene matches: 9. CDR3 region: CASSEGQGLSEAFF. The CDR3 coding sequence is TGTGCCAGCAGCGAAGGACAGGGCTTGTCTGAAGCTTTCTTT.

There are many counts of this clonotype. The rearrangement uses TRBV20-1 and TRBJ2-7; 15 bases line up with TRBD2. With V trimmed by 5 bases and J by 7 bases, 6 bases remained unmatched. This CDR3 has 14 residues. Looked up from germline, CDR1 is DFQATT and CDR2 is SNEGSKA (reference sequence). The CDR3 DNA reads TGCAGTGCTCCGGGACTAGCGGGAGGTGGTGAGCAGTACTTC. Its protein product is CSAPGLAGGGEQYF.

In this sample, this clonotype turned up a few times. The V and J genes are TRBV18 and TRBJ1-2; 7 positions agree with TRBD1. J lost 0 bases, V lost 3 bases, and 1 base had no gene match. The CDR3 sequence is 14 residues long. CDR1 is KGHSH and CDR2 is LQKENI in the germline V gene. The CDR3 region is CASSPGQSNYGYTF. The CDR3 nucleotides read TGTGCCAGCTCACCGGGACAGTCTAACTATGGCTACACCTTC.

This clonotype appeared many times. V usage is TRBV3-1 and J usage is TRBJ1-2; 9 bases are a match to TRBD1. CDR1 and CDR2 (germline): LGHDT, YNNKEL (reference sequence). The length of the CDR3 is 16 residues. V lost 3 bases, J lost 10 bases, and 15 bases stayed unmatched. The DNA for the CDR3 is TGTGCCAGCAGCCAGCTTCCGGGACAGGGCCGCCCTTACTACACCTTC. Translated, it gives CASSQLPGQGRPYYTF.

This clonotype was recorded at least ten times. This rearrangement joins TRBV5-1 to TRBJ2-3; perhaps TRBD1 as D (6 bases). Trimming removed 4 bases from V and 1 base from J, with 10 bases in between. Looked up from germline, CDR1 is SGHRS and CDR2 is YFSETQ. The CDR3 contains 14 residues. The CDR3 loop reads CASSPGHRTDTQYF. As DNA, the CDR3 is TGCGCCAGCAGCCCGGGACATCGCACAGATACGCAGTATTTT.

This clonotype was seen many times. V usage is TRBV5-1 and J usage is TRBJ2-3; D gene uncertain. Trimming shortened V by 0 bases and J by 7 bases, and 12 bases separated the two germline ends. Per germline, CDR1 SGHRS and CDR2 YFSETQ. The CDR3 spans 14 residues. CDR3 in amino acids: CASSLVLGLHTQYF. As DNA, the CDR3 is TGCGCCAGCAGCTTGGTACTGGGGTTGCATACGCAGTATTTT.

The sample holds many counts of this clonotype. The rearrangement uses TRBV12-3 or TRBV12-4 and TRBJ2-1; D tentatively reads TRBD1 or TRBD2 (5 bases each). Trimming left V 3 bases short and J 2 bases short, with 8 bases between. This CDR3 is built from 14 residues. The DNA for the CDR3 is TGTGCCAGCAGTTTCGGGACCACCTACAATGAGCAGTTCTTC. Encoded protein: CASSFGTTYNEQFF.

This clonotype appeared many times. This chain uses TRBV12-3 or TRBV12-4 with TRBJ1-6; D remains unclear. Trimming removed 2 bases from V and 7 bases from J, with 6 bases in between. The CDR3 has 13 amino acids. CDR3 sequence: CASSLMRNSPLHF. The CDR3 region has the DNA TGTGCCAGCAGTTTAATGCGGAATTCACCCCTCCACTTT.

This clonotype was counted ten times or more. This chain connects TRBV27 to TRBJ2-6; no clear D. The CDR3 extends over 14 amino acids. Germline assignment: CDR1 MNHEY and CDR2 SMNVEV (reference sequence). V dropped 5 bases and J dropped 1 base, with 6 bases sitting between them. Here the CDR3 reads CASSIRSGANVLTF. DNA of the CDR3: TGTGCCAGCAGTATAAGGTCTGGGGCCAACGTCCTGACTTTC.

This clonotype was picked up many times. This chain uses TRBV3-1 with TRBJ2-5; D may be TRBD1 (6 bases). The length of the CDR3 is 13 residues. The V gene's germline CDR1 is LGHDT and CDR2 YNNKEL (reference sequence). Trimming removed 4 bases at V and 5 bases at J, with 11 bases between. In DNA, the CDR3 is TGTGCCAGCAGCCTACAGGGTACGGAGACCCAGTACTTC. It is translated as CASSLQGTETQYF.

This clonotype came up many times. This rearrangement joins TRBV5-1 to TRBJ1-6, with a possible D match to TRBD1 (5 bases). Germline values: CDR1 SGHRS, CDR2 YFSETQ. V was trimmed by 7 bases and J by 10 bases, leaving 21 bases between them. This CDR3 region has 15 residues. CDR3 in DNA: TGCGCCAGCTCCCCGGGACTCCGCCTGAACTCACCCCTCCACTTT. It translates to CASSPGLRLNSPLHF.

This clonotype was picked up many times. The chain uses TRBV5-1 and TRBJ2-1, with TRBD2 matching over 8 bases. The length of the CDR3 is 15 residues. Trimming cost V 0 bases and J 4 bases; bases outside gene matches: 3. The V gene's germline CDR1 is SGHRS and CDR2 YFSETQ. This chain's CDR3 is CASSLAGRGYNEQFF. CDR3 DNA sequence: TGCGCCAGCAGCTTGGCCGGGAGGGGATACAATGAGCAGTTCTTC.

This clonotype was detected many times. The J gene is TRBJ1-2, the V gene TRBV27; no clear D. This CDR3 is built from 13 residues. Germline CDR1 is MNHEY and CDR2 is SMNVEV (reference sequence). Trimming shortened V by 4 bases and J by 0 bases, and 6 bases separated the two germline ends. For the CDR3, the DNA is TGTGCCAGCAGTTCCGTCGCTAACTATGGCTACACCTTC. This codes for CASSSVANYGYTF.

Many counts were recorded for this clonotype. The chain links TRBV3-1 to TRBJ2-5; 7 bases map to TRBD1. V was pared by 4 bases and J by 5 bases, with 4 bases of the junction left unmatched. Per germline, CDR1 LGHDT and CDR2 YNNKEL (reference sequence). CDR3 size: 13 residues. The CDR3 DNA sequence: TGTGCCAGCAGCCCAGGGGGTGTGGAGACCCAGTACTTC. It codes for CASSPGGVETQYF.

This clonotype came up many times. The V and J genes are TRBV7-6 and TRBJ2-5; D call uncertain. The V gene lost 1 base and the J gene lost 3 bases, with 6 bases spanning the gap. This CDR3 is built from 13 residues. CDR1 SGHVS and CDR2 FNYEAQ come from the germline V gene. CDR3 region: CASSLDTEETQYF. Written as DNA, the CDR3 is TGTGCCAGCAGCTTAGATACGGAAGAGACCCAGTACTTC.

This clonotype was recorded many times. V and J are TRBV5-1 and TRBJ1-1; maybe TRBD1 (6 bases). The V gene's germline CDR1 is SGHRS and CDR2 YFSETQ. The CDR3 has 15 residues. Trimming removed 0 bases from V and 0 bases from J, with 9 bases in between. CDR3 sequence reads: CASSLVGGLNTEAFF. Written as DNA, the CDR3 is TGCGCCAGCAGCTTGGTGGGGGGCTTGAACACTGAAGCTTTCTTT.

This clonotype was found many times. The chain has TRBV6-5 and TRBJ2-5, with D unresolved. Germline CDR1 and CDR2: MNHEY and SVGAGI. Trimming took 8 bases from V and 5 from J, leaving 12 bases between them. The CDR3 runs 12 residues. For the CDR3, the DNA is TGTGCCAGCGGCTCGACGGAGGAGACCCAGTACTTC. It specifies CASGSTEETQYF.

This clonotype was seen many times. The chain is built from TRBV20-1 and TRBJ2-1; 11 bases fit TRBD2. V was clipped by 6 bases and J by 6 bases; unmatched bases: 7. Per the germline V gene, CDR1 is DFQATT and CDR2 is SNEGSKA (reference sequence). The CDR3 loop spans 14 amino acids. The CDR3 DNA sequence: TGCAGTGCGCCGACTAGCGGGGCAGGCAATGAGCAGTTCTTC. Its translation is CSAPTSGAGNEQFF.

In its sample, this clonotype was seen many times. This sequence joins TRBV15 and TRBJ1-5; D gene unclear. The CDR3 is 15 amino acids. Looked up from germline, CDR1 is LNHNV and CDR2 is YYDKDF (reference sequence). The V and J ends lost 0 bases and 5 bases respectively, with 11 bases between them. CDR3 nucleotides: TGTGCCACCAGCAGAGATCTGTCAATCCATCAGCCCCAGCATTTT. Its protein is CATSRDLSIHQPQHF.